This TCR beta chain originates from a study of CD8+CD57+ T cells in acquired aplastic anemia. The CDR3 sequence is 12 residues long. The junction had 5 bases not matched to a gene; V was cut back by 11 bases and J by 4 bases. CDR1 and CDR2 from the germline V gene are SNHLY and FYNNEI. Template material for TCR beta VDJ and CDR3 profiling consisted of genomic DNA. TCRdb re-called the reads with MiXCR, one entry per CDR3 protein. The sample has over 100,000 distinct CDR3 sequences; 40% to 45% are singletons. What was sequenced was sorted CD4+, CD8+, or CD8+CD57+ T cells (not recorded which) from PBMCs. This TCR came from a human donor in good health, serving as a control. The chain links TRBV2 to TRBJ1-2; 9 bases map to TRBD1. The DNA for the CDR3 is TGTGCCGCCGGGACAGGGATCTATGGCTACACCTTC. It translates to CAAGTGIYGYTF.